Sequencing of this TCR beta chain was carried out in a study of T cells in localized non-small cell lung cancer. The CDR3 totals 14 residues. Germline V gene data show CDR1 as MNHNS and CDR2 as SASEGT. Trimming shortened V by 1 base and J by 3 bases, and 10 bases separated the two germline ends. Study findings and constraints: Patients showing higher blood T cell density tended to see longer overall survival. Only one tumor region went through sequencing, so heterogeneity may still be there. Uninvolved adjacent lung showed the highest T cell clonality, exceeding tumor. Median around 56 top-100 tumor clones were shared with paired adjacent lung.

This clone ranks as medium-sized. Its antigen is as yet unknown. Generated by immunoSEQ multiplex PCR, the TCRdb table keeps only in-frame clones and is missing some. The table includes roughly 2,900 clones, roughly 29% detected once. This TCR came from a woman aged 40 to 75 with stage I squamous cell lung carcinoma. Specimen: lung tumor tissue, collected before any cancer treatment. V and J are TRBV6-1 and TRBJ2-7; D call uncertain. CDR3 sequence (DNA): TGTGCCAGCAGTGAAGGTCCAGATCTCTACGAGCAGTACTTC. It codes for CASSEGPDLYEQYF.